Below are 4 T cell receptor beta chains sequenced from a single sample in a study of glioma-infiltrating T cells after dendritic cell vaccination. Regarding time point: after dendritic cell vaccination, including at tumor progression/relapse. Repertoires were generated with immunoSEQ multiplex PCR, while TCRdb's copy carries only in-frame clones and drops some. This table holds under 130,000 clones, almost 90% found once. The sample consisted of blood, taken after dendritic cell vaccination. All receptors come from a human donor with glioblastoma.

The chain combines TRBV7-2 with TRBJ1-3; D may be TRBD1 (6 bases). This CDR3 region has 15 residues. V dropped 1 base and J dropped 0 bases, with 7 bases sitting between them. Germline V lookup: CDR1 SGHTA, CDR2 FQGNSA. CDR3 sequence: CASSLGGGSGNTIYF. The CDR3 DNA sequence: TGTGCCAGCAGCTTAGGAGGGGGCTCTGGAAACACCATATATTTT. Looking up the rest from reference TRBV7-2 and TRBJ1-3 gives the full variable domain: GAGVSQSPSNKVTEKGKDVELRCDPISGHTALYWYRQSLGQGLEFLIYFQGNSAPDKSGLPSDRFSAERTGGSVSTLTIQRTQQEDSAVYLCASSLGGGSGNTIYFGEGSWLTVV.

This rearrangement joins TRBV19 to TRBJ1-2; D ambiguous. Germline V CDR1 and CDR2: LNHDA, SQIVND (reference sequence). V dropped 3 bases and J dropped 6 bases, with 11 bases sitting between them. The CDR3 contains 13 residues. CDR3 residues: CASSIGSGDGYTF. CDR3 nucleotide sequence: TGTGCCAGTAGTATCGGTTCCGGAGATGGCTACACCTTC.

The chain combines TRBV13 with TRBJ2-2; D is unresolved. The CDR3 spans 15 residues. The germline V gene has CDR1 PRHDT and CDR2 FYEKMQ (reference sequence). Trimming left V 2 bases short and J 3 bases short, with 10 bases between. CDR3 amino acids: CASSLLLTDTGELFF. The CDR3 DNA sequence: TGTGCCAGCAGCTTACTCCTGACTGACACCGGGGAGCTGTTTTTT.

This clone occurred a few times. V usage is TRBV5-1 and J usage is TRBJ1-1; TRBD1 matches 8 bases. The CDR3 extends over 17 amino acids. The trim removed 2 bases at V and 0 bases at J, leaving 9 bases unmatched. Germline V lookup: CDR1 SGHRS, CDR2 YFSETQ. CDR3 sequence reads: CASSFRFETGVNTEAFF. CDR3 nucleotide sequence: TGCGCCAGCAGCTTTCGTTTCGAGACAGGGGTGAACACTGAAGCTTTCTTT.